A single sample gave rise to the 20 T cell receptor beta chains below, sequenced in a study of early T cells in non-severe SARS-CoV-2 infection. Each CDR3 protein is one row after TCRdb ran MiXCR on the 5' RACE reads. The sample has about 60,000 distinct CDR3 sequences, around an eighth seen once. Material: whole blood. These receptor sequences come from an adult who was a healthcare worker with PCR-confirmed SARS-CoV-2 infection or an uninfected control (not recorded which).

Ten or more counts support this clonotype. This chain joins TRBV28 and TRBJ2-7; D may match TRBD1 or TRBD2 (7 bases each). CDR3 length equals 14 residues. Looked up from germline, CDR1 is MDHEN and CDR2 is SYDVKM. V lost 8 bases and J 3 bases, leaving 17 bases between the germline ends. CDR3 nucleotide sequence: TGTGCCAGCCTCCCAGGGGGAGGGATCTACGAGCAGTACTTC. Translated, it gives CASLPGGGIYEQYF.

This clonotype was detected ten times or more. The chain uses TRBV7-9 and TRBJ2-6, with D possibly matching TRBD2 (6 bases). The V end lost 5 bases, the J end lost 2 bases, and 16 bases lay between the germline ends. The CDR3 loop spans 17 amino acids. Germline lookup yields CDR1 SEHNR and CDR2 FQNEAQ (reference sequence). The CDR3 nucleotides are TGTGCCAGCAGCATGGGACTTAACCGCCCTGGGGCCAACGTCCTGACTTTC. This encodes CASSMGLNRPGANVLTF.

This clonotype came up a few times. The rearrangement links TRBV19 to TRBJ2-7, with D possibly matching TRBD2 (6 bases). The germline V gene has CDR1 LNHDA and CDR2 SQIVND (reference sequence). CDR3 length: 14 amino acids. Trimming removed 4 bases from V and 1 base from J, with 11 bases in between. As DNA, the CDR3 is TGTGCCAGTAGTAGGCGGGGCGAGTCCTACGAGCAGTACTTC. This encodes CASSRRGESYEQYF.

Many counts were recorded for this clonotype. The chain joins TRBV20-1 to TRBJ1-4; 8 bases match TRBD1. In germline, CDR1 is DFQATT, CDR2 SNEGSKA (reference sequence). The CDR3 loop spans 14 amino acids. After removal of 5 bases from V and 0 bases from J, the junction contained 2 bases not matched to a gene. The CDR3 DNA reads as TGCAGTGCTTCAGGGGGCGCAACTAATGAAAAACTGTTTTTT. Translation: CSASGGATNEKLFF.

This clonotype was seen many times. V is TRBV6-5 and J is TRBJ1-1; D gene ambiguous. Trimming cost V 7 bases and J 4 bases, with 10 bases left between them. CDR1 is MNHEY, CDR2 SVGAGI, per germline. CDR3 size: 12 residues. The CDR3 protein is CASTSWGTEAFF. The CDR3, as DNA: TGTGCCAGCACCTCGTGGGGCACTGAAGCTTTCTTT.

In its sample, this clonotype is medium-sized. The chain joins TRBV6-2 or TRBV6-3 to TRBJ2-7; D ambiguous. V gave up 2 bases and J gave up 1 base, with 9 bases separating them. Germline CDR1 is MNHEY and CDR2 is SVGEGT. The CDR3 has 14 amino acids. DNA of the CDR3: TGTGCCAGCAGTTACGTCCCGGGTTCCTACGAGCAGTACTTC. It translates to CASSYVPGSYEQYF.

In its sample, this clonotype was seen a few times. The J gene is TRBJ2-2, the V gene TRBV29-1; perhaps TRBD2 as D (5 bases). The CDR3 is 14 residues long. Looked up from germline, CDR1 is SQVTM and CDR2 is ANQGSEA. V lost 6 bases and J 8 bases, leaving 19 bases between the germline ends. CDR3 amino acids: CSVRGSVGVGELFF. Here the CDR3 DNA reads TGCAGCGTCCGAGGATCGGTGGGAGTGGGGGAGCTGTTTTTT.

V usage is TRBV5-1 and J usage is TRBJ1-4; no firm D call. CDR1 and CDR2 (germline): SGHRS, YFSETQ. The CDR3 runs to 16 residues. The ends were cut back, 4 bases at V and 6 bases at J, with 19 bases in the middle. This CDR3 reads CASSLGTGLADEKLFF. The CDR3 DNA is TGCGCCAGCAGCCTCGGTACGGGTCTTGCTGATGAAAAACTGTTTTTT.

At least ten counts were recorded for this clonotype. The chain has TRBV19 and TRBJ1-5, with 7 bases that match TRBD1. V was pared by 5 bases and J by 6 bases, with 7 bases of the junction left unmatched. CDR1 and CDR2 (germline): LNHDA, SQIVND (reference sequence). The CDR3 is 14 amino acids. The CDR3 DNA is TGTGCCAGTAGTGGCCAGGGGGTGACTCAGCCCCAGCATTTT. Its translation: CASSGQGVTQPQHF. Filled out from reference TRBV19 and TRBJ1-5, the complete variable domain reads DGGITQSPKYLFRKEGQNVTLSCEQNLNHDAMYWYRQDPGQGLRLIYYSQIVNDFQKGDIAEGYSVSREKKESFPLTVTSAQKNPTAFYLCASSGQGVTQPQHFGDGTRLSIL.

This sequence joins TRBV6-6 and TRBJ1-1; D ambiguous. Trimming cost V 7 bases and J 6 bases, with 21 bases left between them. This CDR3 spans 15 amino acids. The germline V gene has CDR1 MNHNY and CDR2 SVGAGI (reference sequence). This chain's CDR3 is CASIDPRAAGAEAFF. CDR3 sequence (DNA): TGTGCCAGCATCGACCCCCGGGCTGCGGGCGCTGAAGCTTTCTTT.

This clonotype was seen many times. The rearrangement uses TRBV29-1 and TRBJ1-1; D not certain. The V gene's germline CDR1 is SQVTM and CDR2 ANQGSEA. Trimming stripped 0 bases from V and 5 bases from J, with 4 bases between. This CDR3 is 11 amino acids long. The CDR3 here is CSVEDRTEAFF. The CDR3 bases are TGCAGCGTTGAAGATCGTACTGAAGCTTTCTTT.

The chain recombines TRBV28 with TRBJ2-7; 8 nucleotides match TRBD2. CDR1 and CDR2 (germline): MDHEN, SYDVKM. V was pared by 5 bases and J by 4 bases, with 22 bases of the junction left unmatched. The CDR3 sequence is 19 residues long. The CDR3 DNA follows: TGTGCCAGCAGTCACTACCTTCCAGGTAGCGGGACGACTAGTTACGAGCAGTACTTC. This translates into CASSHYLPGSGTTSYEQYF.

In its sample, this clonotype was seen many times. The V and J genes are TRBV6-5 and TRBJ1-5; possibly TRBD1 for D (5 bases). Germline V gives CDR1 MNHEY, CDR2 SVGAGI. The CDR3 is made up of 13 amino acids. Trimming took off 6 bases at V and 3 bases at J, with 9 bases between the two ends. The chain's CDR3 is CASRRTYNQPQHF. CDR3 coding DNA: TGTGCCAGCAGGAGGACATACAATCAGCCCCAGCATTTT.

The chain uses TRBV6-2 or TRBV6-3 and TRBJ1-1, with a weak D call TRBD1 (5 bases). Trimming cost V 5 bases and J 2 bases, with 12 bases left between them. The germline CDR1 and CDR2 sequences are MNHEY and SVGEGT. CDR3 length: 14 residues. CDR3 sequence: CASSPGGANTEAFF. The CDR3 coding sequence is TGTGCCAGCAGTCCTGGCGGGGCCAACACTGAAGCTTTCTTT.

This clonotype was detected only a few times. V usage is TRBV12-3 or TRBV12-4 and J usage is TRBJ2-7; TRBD1 matches 8 bases. This CDR3 contains 15 residues. V trimming: 3 bases; J trimming: 2 bases; junction bases outside the gene matches: 6. The CDR3 sequence: CASSLSPDRAYEQYF. The CDR3 nucleotides read TGTGCCAGCAGTTTGAGTCCGGACAGGGCCTACGAGCAGTACTTC.

The gene calls are TRBV3-1 and TRBJ1-6; a possible D gene is TRBD1 (5 bases). V was trimmed by 0 bases and J by 5 bases, leaving 8 bases between them. In germline, CDR1 is LGHDT, CDR2 YNNKEL (reference sequence). This CDR3 is 15 amino acids long. This CDR3 is CASSQDWGDNSPLHF. The CDR3 DNA is TGTGCCAGCAGCCAAGATTGGGGGGATAATTCACCCCTCCACTTT. Full variable domain (remainder filled in from reference TRBV3-1 and TRBJ1-6): DTAVSQTPKYLVTQMGNDKSIKCEQNLGHDTMYWYKQDSKKFLKIMFSYNNKELIINETVPNRFSPKSPDKAHLNLHINSLELGDSAVYFCASSQDWGDNSPLHFGNGTRLTVT.

The chain recombines TRBV11-2 with TRBJ2-7; a possible D gene is TRBD1 (5 bases). The V end lost 2 bases, the J end lost 6 bases, and 11 bases lay between the germline ends. Germline CDR1 SGHAT, CDR2 FQNNGV. The CDR3 totals 13 residues. CDR3 loop: CASSLMQGGEQYF. CDR3 DNA sequence: TGTGCCAGCAGCTTAATGCAGGGCGGCGAGCAGTACTTC.

This clonotype was recorded a few times. This chain uses TRBV2 with TRBJ1-1; D is unresolved. The V end was cut by 6 bases, the J end by 1 base, with 9 bases between. Per germline, CDR1 SNHLY and CDR2 FYNNEI. There are 13 residues in the CDR3. CDR3 in amino acids: CASSATWNTEAFF. The CDR3 DNA sequence: TGTGCCAGCAGCGCAACATGGAACACTGAAGCTTTCTTT.

V and J are TRBV29-1 and TRBJ2-5, with 8 positions matching TRBD1. CDR1 SQVTM and CDR2 ANQGSEA come from the germline V gene. The CDR3 runs 11 residues. Trimming cost V 6 bases and J 6 bases; bases outside gene matches: 3. The CDR3 region has the DNA TGCAGCGTGGACAGGGCCAAGACCCAGTACTTC. Protein sequence: CSVDRAKTQYF.

The table lists this clonotype with a few counts. The genes are TRBV7-9 and TRBJ1-1; tentatively, D is TRBD1 (5 bases). Germline CDR1 SEHNR, CDR2 FQNEAQ (reference sequence). CDR3 length: 14 residues. The V and J ends lost 3 bases and 1 base respectively, with 9 bases between them. The CDR3 sequence: CASSLGTENTEAFF. The DNA for the CDR3 is TGTGCCAGCAGCTTGGGGACGGAGAACACTGAAGCTTTCTTT.